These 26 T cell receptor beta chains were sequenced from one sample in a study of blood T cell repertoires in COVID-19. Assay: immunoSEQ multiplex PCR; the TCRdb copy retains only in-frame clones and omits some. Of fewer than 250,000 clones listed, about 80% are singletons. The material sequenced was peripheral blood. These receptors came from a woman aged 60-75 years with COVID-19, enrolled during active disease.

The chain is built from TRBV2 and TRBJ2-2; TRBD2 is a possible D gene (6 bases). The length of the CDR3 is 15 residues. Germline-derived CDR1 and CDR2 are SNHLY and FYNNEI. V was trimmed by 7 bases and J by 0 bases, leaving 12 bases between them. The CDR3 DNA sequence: TGTGCCAGCAATATGCGACTAGCGAACACCGGGGAGCTGTTTTTT. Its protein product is CASNMRLANTGELFF.

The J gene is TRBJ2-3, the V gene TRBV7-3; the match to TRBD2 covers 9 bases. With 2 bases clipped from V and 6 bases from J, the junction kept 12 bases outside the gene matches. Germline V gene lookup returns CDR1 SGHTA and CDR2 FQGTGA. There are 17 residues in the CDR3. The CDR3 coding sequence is TGTGCCAGCAGCTTAGACCTTAGCGGGAGAGGGGGTGATACGCAGTATTTT. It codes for CASSLDLSGRGGDTQYF.

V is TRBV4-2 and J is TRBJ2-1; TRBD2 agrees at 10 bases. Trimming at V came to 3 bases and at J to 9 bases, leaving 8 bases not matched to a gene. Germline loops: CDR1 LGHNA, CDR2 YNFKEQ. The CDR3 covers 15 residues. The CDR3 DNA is TGTGCCAGCAGCCACGGACTAGCGGCCAGGGCTGAGCAGTTCTTC. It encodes CASSHGLAARAEQFF.

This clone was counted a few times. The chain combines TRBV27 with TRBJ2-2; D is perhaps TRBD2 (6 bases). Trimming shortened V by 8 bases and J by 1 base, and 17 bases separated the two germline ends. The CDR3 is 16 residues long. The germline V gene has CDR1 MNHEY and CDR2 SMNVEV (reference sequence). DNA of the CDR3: TGTGCCAGCCGCTCGGGACTCCAAGGGAACACCGGGGAGCTGTTTTTT. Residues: CASRSGLQGNTGELFF.

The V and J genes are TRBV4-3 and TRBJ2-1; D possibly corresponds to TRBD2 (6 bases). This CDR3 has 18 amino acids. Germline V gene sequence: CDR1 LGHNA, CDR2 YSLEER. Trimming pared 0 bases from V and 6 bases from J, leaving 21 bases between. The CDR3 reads CASSQDLPSLRLVNEQFF. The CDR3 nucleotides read TGCGCCAGCAGCCAAGATCTTCCTTCGTTAAGACTAGTCAATGAGCAGTTCTTC.

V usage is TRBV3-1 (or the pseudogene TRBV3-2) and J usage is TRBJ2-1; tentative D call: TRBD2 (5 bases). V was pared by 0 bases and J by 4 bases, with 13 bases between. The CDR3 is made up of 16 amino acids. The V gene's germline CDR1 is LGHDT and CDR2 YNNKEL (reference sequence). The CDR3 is CASSQEKRILYNEQFF. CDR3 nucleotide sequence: TGTGCCAGCAGCCAAGAAAAGCGGATCCTTTACAATGAGCAGTTCTTC.

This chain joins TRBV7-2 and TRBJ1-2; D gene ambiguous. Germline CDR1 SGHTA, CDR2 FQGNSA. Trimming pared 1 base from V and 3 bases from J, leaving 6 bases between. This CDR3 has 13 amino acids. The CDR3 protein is CASSLEGDYGYTF. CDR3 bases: TGTGCCAGCAGCTTAGAGGGAGACTATGGCTACACCTTC.

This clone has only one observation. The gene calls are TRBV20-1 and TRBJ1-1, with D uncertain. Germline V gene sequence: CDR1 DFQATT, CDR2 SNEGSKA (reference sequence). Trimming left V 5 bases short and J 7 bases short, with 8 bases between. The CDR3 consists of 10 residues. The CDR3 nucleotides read TGCAGTGCTGGGCCAATTGAAGCTTTCTTT. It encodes CSAGPIEAFF.

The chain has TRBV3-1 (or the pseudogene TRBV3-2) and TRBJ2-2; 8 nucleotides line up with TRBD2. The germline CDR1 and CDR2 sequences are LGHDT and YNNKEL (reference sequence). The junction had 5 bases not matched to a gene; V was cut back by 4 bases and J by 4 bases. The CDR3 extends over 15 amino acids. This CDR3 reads CASSPPGRGTGELFF. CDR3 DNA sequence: TGTGCCAGCAGCCCCCCCGGGAGGGGCACCGGGGAGCTGTTTTTT.

The CDR3 sequence: CASSQPRLRTDTQYF. The CDR3 coding sequence is TGTGCCAGCAGCCAACCCCGCTTGAGGACAGATACGCAGTATTTT. V is TRBV6-2 or TRBV6-3 and J is TRBJ2-3; D not certain. The germline CDR1 and CDR2 sequences are MNHEY and SVGEGT. This CDR3 contains 15 residues. V was cut by 6 bases and J by 3 bases, with 16 bases left in between.

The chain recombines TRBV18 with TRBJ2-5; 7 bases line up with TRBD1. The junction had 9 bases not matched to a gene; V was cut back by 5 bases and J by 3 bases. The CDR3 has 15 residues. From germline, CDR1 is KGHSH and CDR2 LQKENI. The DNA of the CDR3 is TGTGCCAGCTCAGCCACAGGGGCCGGGAAAGAGACCCAGTACTTC. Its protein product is CASSATGAGKETQYF.

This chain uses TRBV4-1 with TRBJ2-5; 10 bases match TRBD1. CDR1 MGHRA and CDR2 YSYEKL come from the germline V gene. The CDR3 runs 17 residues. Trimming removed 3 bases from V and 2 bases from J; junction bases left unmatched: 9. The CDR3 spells CASSQGQGLGGQETQYF. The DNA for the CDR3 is TGCGCCAGCAGCCAGGGACAGGGGCTTGGGGGGCAAGAGACCCAGTACTTC.

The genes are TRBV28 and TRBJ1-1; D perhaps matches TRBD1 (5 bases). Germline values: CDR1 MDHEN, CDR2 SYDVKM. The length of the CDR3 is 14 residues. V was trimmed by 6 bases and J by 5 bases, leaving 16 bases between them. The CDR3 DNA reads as TGTGCCAGCAGCGAACAGGATAGTTGGACTGAAGCTTTCTTT. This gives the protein CASSEQDSWTEAFF.

CDR3 nucleotide sequence: TGTGCCAGCAGATCGACGGGACAGATGAACACCGGGGAGCTGTTTTTT. Its translation: CASRSTGQMNTGELFF. This chain connects TRBV27 to TRBJ2-2, with 7 bases that match TRBD1. V gave up 6 bases and J gave up 1 base; unmatched junction bases: 8. The length of the CDR3 is 16 residues. CDR1 is MNHEY and CDR2 is SMNVEV in the germline V gene (reference sequence).

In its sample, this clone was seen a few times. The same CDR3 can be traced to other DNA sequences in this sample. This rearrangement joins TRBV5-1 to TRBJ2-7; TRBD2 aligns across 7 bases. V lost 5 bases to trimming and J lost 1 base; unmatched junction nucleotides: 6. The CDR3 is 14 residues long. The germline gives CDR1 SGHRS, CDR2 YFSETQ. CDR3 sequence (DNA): TGCGCCAGCAGTCTGGCTAGCGGTTCCTACGAGCAGTACTTC. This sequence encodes CASSLASGSYEQYF.

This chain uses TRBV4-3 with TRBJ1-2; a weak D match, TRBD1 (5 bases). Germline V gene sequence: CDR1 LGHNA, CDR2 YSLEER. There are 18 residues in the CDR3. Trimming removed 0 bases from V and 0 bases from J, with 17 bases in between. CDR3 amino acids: CASSQDRAGGATNYGYTF. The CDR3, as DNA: TGCGCCAGCAGCCAAGATAGGGCCGGGGGTGCCACTAACTATGGCTACACCTTC.

The CDR3 region has the DNA TGCAGTGCTAGTAGCCCAGGCCTAACTAATGAAAAACTGTTTTTT. Translation gives CSASSPGLTNEKLFF. The chain is built from TRBV20-1 and TRBJ1-4; no clear D. CDR1 DFQATT and CDR2 SNEGSKA come from the germline V gene (reference sequence). Trimming cost V 3 bases and J 1 base, with 12 bases left between them. This CDR3 has 15 residues.

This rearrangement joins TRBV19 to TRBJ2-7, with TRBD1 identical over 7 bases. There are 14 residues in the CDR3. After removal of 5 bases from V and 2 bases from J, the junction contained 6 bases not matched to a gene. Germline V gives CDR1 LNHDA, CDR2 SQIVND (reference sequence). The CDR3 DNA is TGTGCCAGTAGTTTCCGGGACAGACCCTACGAGCAGTACTTC. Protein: CASSFRDRPYEQYF.

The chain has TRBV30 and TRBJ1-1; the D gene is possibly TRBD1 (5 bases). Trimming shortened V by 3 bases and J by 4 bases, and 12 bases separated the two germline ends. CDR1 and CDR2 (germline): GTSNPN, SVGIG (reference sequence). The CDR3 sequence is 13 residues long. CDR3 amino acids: CAWRQGVLTEAFF. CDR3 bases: TGTGCCTGGAGACAAGGGGTACTCACTGAAGCTTTCTTT. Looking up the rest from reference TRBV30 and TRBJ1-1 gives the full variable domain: SQTIHQWPATLVQPVGSPLSLECTVEGTSNPNLYWYRQAAGRGLQLLFYSVGIGQISSEVPQNLSASRPQDRQFILSSKKLLLSDSGFYLCAWRQGVLTEAFFGQGTRLTVV.

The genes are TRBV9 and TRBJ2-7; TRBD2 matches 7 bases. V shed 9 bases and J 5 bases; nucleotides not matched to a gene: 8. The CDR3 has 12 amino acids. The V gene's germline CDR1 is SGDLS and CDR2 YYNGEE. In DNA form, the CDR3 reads TGTGCCACCACCGGGACTACGGACGAGCAGTACTTC. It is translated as CATTGTTDEQYF.

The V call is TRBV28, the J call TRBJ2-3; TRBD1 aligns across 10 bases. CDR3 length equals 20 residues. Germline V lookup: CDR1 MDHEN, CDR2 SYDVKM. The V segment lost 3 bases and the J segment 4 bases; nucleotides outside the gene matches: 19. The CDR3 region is CASSFPPGQGNFFRADTQYF. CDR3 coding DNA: TGTGCCAGCAGTTTCCCTCCGGGACAGGGGAACTTTTTTAGGGCAGATACGCAGTATTTT.

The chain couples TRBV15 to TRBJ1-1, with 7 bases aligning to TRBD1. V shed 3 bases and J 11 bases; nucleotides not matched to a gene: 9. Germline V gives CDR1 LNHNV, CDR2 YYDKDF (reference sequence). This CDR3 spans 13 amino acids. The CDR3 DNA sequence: TGTGCCACCAGCAGCGCGACAGGGAATCTGGCTTTCTTT. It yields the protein CATSSATGNLAFF.

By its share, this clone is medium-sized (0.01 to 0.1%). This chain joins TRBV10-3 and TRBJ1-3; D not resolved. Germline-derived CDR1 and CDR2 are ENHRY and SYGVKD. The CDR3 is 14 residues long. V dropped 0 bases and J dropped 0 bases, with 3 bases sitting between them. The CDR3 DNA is TGTGCCATCAGTGAGTCCTTCTCTGGAAACACCATATATTTT. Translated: CAISESFSGNTIYF.

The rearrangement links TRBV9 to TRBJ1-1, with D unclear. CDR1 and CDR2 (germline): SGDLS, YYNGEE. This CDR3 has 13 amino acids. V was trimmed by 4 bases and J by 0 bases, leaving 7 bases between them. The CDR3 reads CASSLQLNTEAFF. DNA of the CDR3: TGTGCCAGCAGCCTACAGTTGAACACTGAAGCTTTCTTT.

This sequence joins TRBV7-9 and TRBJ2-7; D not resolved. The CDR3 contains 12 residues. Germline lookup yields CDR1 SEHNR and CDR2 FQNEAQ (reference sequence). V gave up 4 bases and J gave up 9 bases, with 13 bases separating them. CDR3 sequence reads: CASSYDKAGQYV. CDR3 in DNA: TGTGCCAGCAGCTACGATAAGGCAGGGCAGTACGTC.

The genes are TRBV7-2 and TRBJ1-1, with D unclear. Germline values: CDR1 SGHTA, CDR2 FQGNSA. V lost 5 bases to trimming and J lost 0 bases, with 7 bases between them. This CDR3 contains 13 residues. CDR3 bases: TGTGCCAGCAGCCGGGAGTTGAACACTGAAGCTTTCTTT. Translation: CASSRELNTEAFF.